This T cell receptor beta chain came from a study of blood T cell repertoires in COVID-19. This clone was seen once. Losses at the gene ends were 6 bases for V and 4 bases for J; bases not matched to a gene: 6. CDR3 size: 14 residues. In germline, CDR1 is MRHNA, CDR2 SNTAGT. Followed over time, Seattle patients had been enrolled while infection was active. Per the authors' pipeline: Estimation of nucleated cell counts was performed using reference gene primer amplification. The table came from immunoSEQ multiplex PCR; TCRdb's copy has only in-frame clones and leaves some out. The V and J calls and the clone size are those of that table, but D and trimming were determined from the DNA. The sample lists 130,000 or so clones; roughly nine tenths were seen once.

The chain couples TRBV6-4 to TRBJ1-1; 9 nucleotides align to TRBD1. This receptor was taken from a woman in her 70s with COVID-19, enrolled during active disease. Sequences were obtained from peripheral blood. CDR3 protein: CASRVDRGGTEAFF. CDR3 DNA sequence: TGTGCCAGCAGGGTGGACAGGGGCGGCACTGAAGCTTTCTTT.